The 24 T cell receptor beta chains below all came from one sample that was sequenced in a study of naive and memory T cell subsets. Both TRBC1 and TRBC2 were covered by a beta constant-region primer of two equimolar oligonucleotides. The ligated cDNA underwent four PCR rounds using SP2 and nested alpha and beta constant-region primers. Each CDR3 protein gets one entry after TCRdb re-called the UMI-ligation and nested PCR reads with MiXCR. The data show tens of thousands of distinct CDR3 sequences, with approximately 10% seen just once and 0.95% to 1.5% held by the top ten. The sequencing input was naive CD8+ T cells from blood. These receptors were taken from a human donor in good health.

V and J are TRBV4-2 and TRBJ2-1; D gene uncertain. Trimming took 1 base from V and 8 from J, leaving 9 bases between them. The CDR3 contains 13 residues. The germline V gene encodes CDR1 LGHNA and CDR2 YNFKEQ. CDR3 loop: CASSQVRKDEQFF. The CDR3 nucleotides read TGTGCCAGCAGCCAAGTGCGAAAGGATGAGCAGTTCTTC.

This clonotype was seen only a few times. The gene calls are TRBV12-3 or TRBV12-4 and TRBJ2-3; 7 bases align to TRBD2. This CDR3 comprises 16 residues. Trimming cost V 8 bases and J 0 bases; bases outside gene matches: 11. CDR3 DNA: TGTGCCAGCCTGACTAGCAGTACGTCTAGCACAGATACGCAGTATTTT. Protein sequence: CASLTSSTSSTDTQYF.

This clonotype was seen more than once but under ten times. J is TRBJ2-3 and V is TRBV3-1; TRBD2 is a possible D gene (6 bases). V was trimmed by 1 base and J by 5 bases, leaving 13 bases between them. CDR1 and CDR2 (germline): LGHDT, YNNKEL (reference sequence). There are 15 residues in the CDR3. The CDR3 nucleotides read TGTGCCAGCAGCCAAGTCCCCGGGAGAGGAGATACGCAGTATTTT. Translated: CASSQVPGRGDTQYF.

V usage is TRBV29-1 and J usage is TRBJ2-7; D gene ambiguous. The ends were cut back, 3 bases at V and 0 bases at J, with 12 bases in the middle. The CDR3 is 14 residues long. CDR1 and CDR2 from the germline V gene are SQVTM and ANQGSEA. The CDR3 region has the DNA TGCAGCGTTGAGTTACCGGGCCTCTCCTACGAGCAGTACTTC. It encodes CSVELPGLSYEQYF.

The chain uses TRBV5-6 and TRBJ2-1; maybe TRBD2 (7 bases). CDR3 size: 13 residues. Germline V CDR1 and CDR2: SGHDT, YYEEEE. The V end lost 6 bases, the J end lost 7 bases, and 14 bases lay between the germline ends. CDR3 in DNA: TGTGCCAGCACCCCGGAGGGGGGGAATGAGCAGTTCTTC. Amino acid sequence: CASTPEGGNEQFF.

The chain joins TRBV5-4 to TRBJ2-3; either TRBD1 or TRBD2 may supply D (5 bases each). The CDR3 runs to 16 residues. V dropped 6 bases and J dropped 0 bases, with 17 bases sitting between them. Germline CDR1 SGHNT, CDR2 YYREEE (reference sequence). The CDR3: CASTDEGQFSTDTQYF. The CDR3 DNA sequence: TGTGCCAGCACCGACGAGGGGCAGTTTAGCACAGATACGCAGTATTTT. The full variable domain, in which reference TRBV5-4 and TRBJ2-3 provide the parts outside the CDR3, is ETGVTQSPTHLIKTRGQQVTLRCSSQSGHNTVSWYQQALGQGPQFIFQYYREEENGRGNFPPRFSGLQFPNYSSELNVNALELDDSALYLCASTDEGQFSTDTQYFGPGTRLTVL.

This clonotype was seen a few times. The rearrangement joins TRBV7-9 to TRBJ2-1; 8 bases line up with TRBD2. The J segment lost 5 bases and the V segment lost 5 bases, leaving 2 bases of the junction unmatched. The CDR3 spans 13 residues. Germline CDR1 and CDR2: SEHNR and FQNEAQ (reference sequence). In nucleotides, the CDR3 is TGTGCCAGCAGCCCGGGACTAGACAATGAGCAGTTCTTC. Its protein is CASSPGLDNEQFF.

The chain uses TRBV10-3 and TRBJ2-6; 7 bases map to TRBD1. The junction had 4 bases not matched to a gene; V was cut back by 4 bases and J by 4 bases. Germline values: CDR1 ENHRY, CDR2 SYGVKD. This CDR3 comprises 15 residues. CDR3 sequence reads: CAISAVQGGANVLTF. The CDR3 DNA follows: TGTGCCATCAGTGCGGTACAGGGGGGGGCCAACGTCCTGACTTTC.

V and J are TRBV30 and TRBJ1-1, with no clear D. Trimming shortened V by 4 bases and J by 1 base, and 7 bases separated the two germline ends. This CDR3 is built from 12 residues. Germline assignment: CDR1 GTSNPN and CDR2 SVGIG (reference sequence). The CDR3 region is CAWIAGNTEAFF. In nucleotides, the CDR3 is TGTGCCTGGATCGCGGGGAACACTGAAGCTTTCTTT.

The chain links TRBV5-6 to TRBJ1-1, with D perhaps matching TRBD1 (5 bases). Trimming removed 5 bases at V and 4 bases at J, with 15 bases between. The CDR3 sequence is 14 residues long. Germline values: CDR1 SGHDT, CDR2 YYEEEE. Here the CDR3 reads CASRNQGYATEAFF. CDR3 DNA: TGTGCCAGCAGAAACCAGGGTTATGCCACTGAAGCTTTCTTT. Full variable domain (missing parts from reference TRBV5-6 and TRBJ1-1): DAGVTQSPTHLIKTRGQQVTLRCSPKSGHDTVSWYQQALGQGPQFIFQYYEEEERQRGNFPDRFSGHQFPNYSSELNVNALLLGDSALYLCASRNQGYATEAFFGQGTRLTVV.

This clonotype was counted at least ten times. Here the CDR3 reads CAAQPGQGALEQYF. In DNA, the CDR3 is TGTGCCGCCCAGCCGGGACAGGGGGCTTTGGAGCAGTACTTC. The chain is built from TRBV27 and TRBJ2-7; 12 bases agree with TRBD1. Trimming took 11 bases from V and 7 from J; bases not matched to a gene: 12. Germline V lookup: CDR1 MNHEY, CDR2 SMNVEV (reference sequence). The CDR3 totals 14 residues.

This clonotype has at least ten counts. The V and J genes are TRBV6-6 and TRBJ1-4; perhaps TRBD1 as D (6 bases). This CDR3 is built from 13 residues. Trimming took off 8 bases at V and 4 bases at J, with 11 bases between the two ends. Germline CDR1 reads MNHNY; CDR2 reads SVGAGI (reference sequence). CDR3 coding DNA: TGTGCCAGCGAGGACAGCCTTAATGAAAAACTGTTTTTT. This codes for CASEDSLNEKLFF.

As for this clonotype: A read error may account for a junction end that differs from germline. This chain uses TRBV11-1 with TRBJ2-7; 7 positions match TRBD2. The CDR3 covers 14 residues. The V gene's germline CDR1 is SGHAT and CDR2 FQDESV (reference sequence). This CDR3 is CAGSSREDSYEQYF. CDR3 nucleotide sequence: TGTGCCGGCAGTTCTCGGGAGGACTCCTACGAGCAGTACTTC.

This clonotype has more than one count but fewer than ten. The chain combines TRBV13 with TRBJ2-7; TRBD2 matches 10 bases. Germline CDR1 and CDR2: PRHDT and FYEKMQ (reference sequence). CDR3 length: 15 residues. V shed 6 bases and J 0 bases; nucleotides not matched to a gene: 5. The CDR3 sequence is CASSGSGRNSYEQYF. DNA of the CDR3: TGTGCCAGCAGTGGTAGCGGGAGGAACTCCTACGAGCAGTACTTC. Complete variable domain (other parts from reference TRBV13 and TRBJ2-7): AAGVIQSPRHLIKEKRETATLKCYPIPRHDTVYWYQQGPGQDPQFLISFYEKMQSDKGSIPDRFSAQQFSDYHSELNMSSLELGDSALYFCASSGSGRNSYEQYFGPGTRLTVT.

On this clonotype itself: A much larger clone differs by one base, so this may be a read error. CDR3 sequence: CASSFMAGVNEQLF. In nucleotides, the CDR3 is TGTGCCAGCAGTTTTATGGCAGGGGTGAATGAGCAGCTCTTC. The chain recombines TRBV28 with TRBJ2-1; weak D call: TRBD1 (6 bases). The CDR3 has 14 amino acids. CDR1 is MDHEN and CDR2 is SYDVKM in the germline V gene.

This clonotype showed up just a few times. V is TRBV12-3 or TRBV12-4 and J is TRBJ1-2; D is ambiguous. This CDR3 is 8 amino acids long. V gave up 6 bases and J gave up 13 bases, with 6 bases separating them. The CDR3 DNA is TGTGCCAGCAGCCACCTCACCTTC. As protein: CASSHLTF.

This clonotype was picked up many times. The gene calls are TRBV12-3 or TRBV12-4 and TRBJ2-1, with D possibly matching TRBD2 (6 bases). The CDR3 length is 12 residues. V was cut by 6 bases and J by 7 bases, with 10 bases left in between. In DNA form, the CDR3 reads TGTGCCAGCAGCTTGGGACTTAATGAGCAGTTCTTC. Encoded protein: CASSLGLNEQFF.

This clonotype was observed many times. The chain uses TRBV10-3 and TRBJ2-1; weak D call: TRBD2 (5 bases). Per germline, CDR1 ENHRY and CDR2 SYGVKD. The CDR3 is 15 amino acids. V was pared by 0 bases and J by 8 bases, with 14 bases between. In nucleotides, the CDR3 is TGTGCCATCAGTGAGTCGGATCTAGCCGTCGATGAGCAGTTCTTC. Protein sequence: CAISESDLAVDEQFF.

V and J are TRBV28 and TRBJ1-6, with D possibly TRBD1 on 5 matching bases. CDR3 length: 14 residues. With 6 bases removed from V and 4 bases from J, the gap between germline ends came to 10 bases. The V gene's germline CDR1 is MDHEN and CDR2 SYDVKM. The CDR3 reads CASRPRQYNSPLHF. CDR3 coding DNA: TGTGCCAGCAGACCCCGACAGTATAATTCACCCCTCCACTTT.

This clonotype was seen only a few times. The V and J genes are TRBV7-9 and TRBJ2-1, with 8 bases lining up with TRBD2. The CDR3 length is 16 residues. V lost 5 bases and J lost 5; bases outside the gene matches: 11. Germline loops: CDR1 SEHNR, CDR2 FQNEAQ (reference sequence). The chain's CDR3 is CASSPISGSLDNEQFF. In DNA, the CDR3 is TGTGCCAGCAGCCCCATAAGCGGGAGTCTGGACAATGAGCAGTTCTTC. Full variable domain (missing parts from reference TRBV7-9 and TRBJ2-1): DTGVSQNPRHKITKRGQNVTFRCDPISEHNRLYWYRQTLGQGPEFLTYFQNEAQLEKSRLLSDRFSAERPKGSFSTLEIQRTEQGDSAMYLCASSPISGSLDNEQFFGPGTRLTVL.

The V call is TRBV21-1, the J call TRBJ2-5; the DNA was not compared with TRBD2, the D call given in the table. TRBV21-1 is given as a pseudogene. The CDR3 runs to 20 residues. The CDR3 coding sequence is TGTGCCAGCAGCAAAACGAAGGGGACTAGCGGGAGAGATAGGCAAGAGACCCAGTACTTC. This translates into CASSKTKGTSGRDRQETQYF.

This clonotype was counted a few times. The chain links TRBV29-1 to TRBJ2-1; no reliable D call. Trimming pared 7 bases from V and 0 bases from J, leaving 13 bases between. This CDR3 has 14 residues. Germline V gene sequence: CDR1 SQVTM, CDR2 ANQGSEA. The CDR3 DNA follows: TGCAGCGCCGAGACCCCGAGCTCCTACAATGAGCAGTTCTTC. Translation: CSAETPSSYNEQFF.

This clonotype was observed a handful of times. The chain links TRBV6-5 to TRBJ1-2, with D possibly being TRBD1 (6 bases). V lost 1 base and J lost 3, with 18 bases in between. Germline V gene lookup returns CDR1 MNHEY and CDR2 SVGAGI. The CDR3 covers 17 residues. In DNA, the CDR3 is TGTGCCAGCAGTTACTTTTCCGGACAGAGTTTGTACTATGGCTACACCTTC. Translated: CASSYFSGQSLYYGYTF.

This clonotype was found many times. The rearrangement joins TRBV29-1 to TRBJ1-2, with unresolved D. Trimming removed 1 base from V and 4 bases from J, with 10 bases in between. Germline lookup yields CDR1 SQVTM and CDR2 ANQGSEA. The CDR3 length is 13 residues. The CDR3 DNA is TGCAGCGTTGAAGGGCGCGGAGGCTATGGCTACACCTTC. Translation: CSVEGRGGYGYTF.